The 3 T cell receptor beta chains below all came from one sample that was sequenced in a study of T cells after yellow fever vaccination. TCRdb fed the 5' RACE reads into MiXCR, producing one record per CDR3 protein. This table holds 250,000 to 350,000 distinct CDR3 sequences, 3.5% to 4.5% found once. Specimen: PBMCs, collected 15 days after the yellow fever booster vaccination. These receptors came from a man between 18 and 35 years old who received the YFV17D yellow fever vaccine.

Ten or more counts support this clonotype. The chain uses TRBV20-1 and TRBJ2-4, with unresolved D. V was clipped by 1 base and J by 5 bases, with 3 bases between them. Germline V gene lookup returns CDR1 DFQATT and CDR2 SNEGSKA (reference sequence). The CDR3 length is 11 residues. The DNA for the CDR3 is TGCAGTGCTAGAGTCGAAAACATTCAGTACTTC. Its translation: CSARVENIQYF.

This clonotype was found many times. The chain recombines TRBV20-1 with TRBJ2-7; the D gene is possibly TRBD2 (5 bases). CDR3 length equals 13 residues. Deletions cut 3 bases from V and 0 bases from J, with 9 bases between. In germline, CDR1 is DFQATT, CDR2 SNEGSKA (reference sequence). CDR3 in DNA: TGCAGTGCTAGTCCGGGGAGCTCCTACGAGCAGTACGTC. Amino acid sequence: CSASPGSSYEQYV.

This clonotype was seen at least ten times. This chain uses TRBV12-3 or TRBV12-4 with TRBJ1-4, with 11 bases fitting TRBD1. The CDR3 length is 15 residues. The trim removed 4 bases at V and 4 bases at J, leaving 2 bases unmatched. The CDR3 protein is CASSYGTGGNEKLFF. DNA for the CDR3: TGTGCCAGCAGTTATGGGACAGGGGGTAATGAAAAACTGTTTTTT.